This T cell receptor (beta chain) was recovered during a study of T cell clonotyping in hematopoietic cell transplantation. Findings and caveats of the study: No sorting was done, leaving CD4 and CD8 contributions mixed. Higher Inverse Simpson Index values in graft donor and pretransplant recipient predicted broader posttransplant TCR diversity.

Recipients were bled about 28 days pretransplant and at posttransplant days 30, 100, 180. In this sample, this clone turned up once. Antigen: not known. V lost 5 bases to trimming and J lost 3 bases, with 14 bases between them. This CDR3 has 14 residues. CDR1 is GTSNPN, CDR2 SVGIG, per germline (reference sequence). Clones were read by immunoSEQ multiplex PCR, and TCRdb kept only the in-frame ones, dropping some. The sample has about 9,300 clones, about 86% seen once. The source is a human patient who had an allogeneic stem cell transplant, so the T cells may come from the graft donor. The donor label of this sample is uncertain. Some clones in this sample may be carry-over from other donors' samples. Sequencing was performed on PBMCs, taken 180 days after allogeneic stem cell transplant. J is TRBJ2-4 and V is TRBV30; a weak D match, TRBD2 (7 bases). The DNA for the CDR3 is TGTGCCTGGGGGGACACGGGAGGCAAAAACATTCAGTACTTC. Translation gives CAWGDTGGKNIQYF. Combining the CDR3 with reference TRBV30 and TRBJ2-4 gives the whole variable domain SQTIHQWPATLVQPVGSPLSLECTVEGTSNPNLYWYRQAAGRGLQLLFYSVGIGQISSEVPQNLSASRPQDRQFILSSKKLLLSDSGFYLCAWGDTGGKNIQYFGAGTRLSVL.